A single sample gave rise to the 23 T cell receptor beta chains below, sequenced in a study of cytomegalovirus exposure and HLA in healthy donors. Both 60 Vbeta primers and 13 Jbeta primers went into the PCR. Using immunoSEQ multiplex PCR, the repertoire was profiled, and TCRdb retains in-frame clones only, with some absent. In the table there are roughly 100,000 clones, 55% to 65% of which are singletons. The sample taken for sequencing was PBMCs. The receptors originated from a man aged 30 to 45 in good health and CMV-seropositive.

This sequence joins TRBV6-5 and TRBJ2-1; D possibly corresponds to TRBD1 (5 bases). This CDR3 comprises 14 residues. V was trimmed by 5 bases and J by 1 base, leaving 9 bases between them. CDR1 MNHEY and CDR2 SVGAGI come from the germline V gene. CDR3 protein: CASSAQGSYNEQFF. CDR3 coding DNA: TGTGCCAGCAGTGCGCAGGGATCCTACAATGAGCAGTTCTTC.

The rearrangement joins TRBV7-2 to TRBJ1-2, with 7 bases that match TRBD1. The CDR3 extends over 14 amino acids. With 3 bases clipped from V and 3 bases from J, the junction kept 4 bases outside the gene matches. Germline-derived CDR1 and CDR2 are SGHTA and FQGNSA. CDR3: CASSFRTGDYGYTF. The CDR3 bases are TGTGCCAGCAGCTTTAGGACAGGCGACTATGGCTACACCTTC.

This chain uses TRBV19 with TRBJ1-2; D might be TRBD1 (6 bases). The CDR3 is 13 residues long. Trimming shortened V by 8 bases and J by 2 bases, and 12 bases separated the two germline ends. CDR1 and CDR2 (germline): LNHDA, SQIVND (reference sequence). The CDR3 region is CASLGQLNYGYTF. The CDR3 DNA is TGTGCCAGTCTCGGACAGTTAAACTATGGCTACACCTTC.

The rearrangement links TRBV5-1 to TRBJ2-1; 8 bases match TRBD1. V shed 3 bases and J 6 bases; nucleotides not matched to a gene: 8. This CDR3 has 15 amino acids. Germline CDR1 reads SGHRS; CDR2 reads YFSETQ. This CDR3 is CASSWTGYTTNEQFF. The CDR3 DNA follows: TGCGCCAGCAGCTGGACAGGGTATACGACCAATGAGCAGTTCTTC.

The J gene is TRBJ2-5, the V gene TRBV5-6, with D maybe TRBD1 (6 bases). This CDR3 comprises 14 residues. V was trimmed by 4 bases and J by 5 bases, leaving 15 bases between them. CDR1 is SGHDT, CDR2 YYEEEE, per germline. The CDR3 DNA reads TGTGCCAGCAGCCCCCAGGGGACCCCTGAGACCCAGTACTTC. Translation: CASSPQGTPETQYF.

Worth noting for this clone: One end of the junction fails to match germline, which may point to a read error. CDR3 in DNA: TGTGCCAGCACCCATGCCCGAGGTGGAGACACCATATATTTT. Protein: CASTHARGGDTIYF. The chain uses TRBV6-5 and TRBJ1-3; no clear D gene. Per the germline V gene, CDR1 is MNHEY and CDR2 is SVGAGI. The CDR3 extends over 14 amino acids.

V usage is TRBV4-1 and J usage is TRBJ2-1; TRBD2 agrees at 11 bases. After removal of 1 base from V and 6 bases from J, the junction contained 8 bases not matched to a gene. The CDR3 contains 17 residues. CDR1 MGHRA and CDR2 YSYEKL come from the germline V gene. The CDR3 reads CASSQGLSGGAGNEQFF. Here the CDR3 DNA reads TGCGCCAGCAGCCAAGGCCTTAGCGGGGGGGCGGGCAATGAGCAGTTCTTC.

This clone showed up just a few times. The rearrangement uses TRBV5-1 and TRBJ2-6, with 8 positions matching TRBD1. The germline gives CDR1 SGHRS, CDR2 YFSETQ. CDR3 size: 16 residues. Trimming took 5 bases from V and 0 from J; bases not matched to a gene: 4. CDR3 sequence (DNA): TGCGCCAGCAGTCGAACAGGGGGCTCTGGGGCCAACGTCCTGACTTTC. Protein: CASSRTGGSGANVLTF. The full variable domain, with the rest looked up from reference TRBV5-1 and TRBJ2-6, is KAGVTQTPRYLIKTRGQQVTLSCSPISGHRSVSWYQQTPGQGLQFLFEYFSETQRNKGNFPGRFSGRQFSNSRSEMNVSTLELGDSALYLCASSRTGGSGANVLTFGAGSRLTVL.

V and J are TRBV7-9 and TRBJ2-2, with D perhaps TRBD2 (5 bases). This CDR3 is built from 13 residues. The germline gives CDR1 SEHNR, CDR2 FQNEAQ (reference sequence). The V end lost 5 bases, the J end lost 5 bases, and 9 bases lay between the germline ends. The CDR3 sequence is CASSLTGTGELFF. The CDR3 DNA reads TGTGCCAGCAGCCTGACGGGGACCGGGGAGCTGTTTTTT.

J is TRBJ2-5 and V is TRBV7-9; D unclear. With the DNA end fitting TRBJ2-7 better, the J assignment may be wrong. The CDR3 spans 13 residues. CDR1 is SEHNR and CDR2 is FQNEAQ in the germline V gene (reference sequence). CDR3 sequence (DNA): TGTGCCAGCAGCCGAGCTACTCCATACGAGCAGTACTTC. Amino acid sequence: CASSRATPYEQYF.

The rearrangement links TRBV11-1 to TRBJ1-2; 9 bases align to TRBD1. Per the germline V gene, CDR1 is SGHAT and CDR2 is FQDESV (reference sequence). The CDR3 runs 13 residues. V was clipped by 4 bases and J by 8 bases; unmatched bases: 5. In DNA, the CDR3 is TGTGCCAGCAGCTGGGGACAGGGTAAAGGCTACACCTTC. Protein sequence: CASSWGQGKGYTF.

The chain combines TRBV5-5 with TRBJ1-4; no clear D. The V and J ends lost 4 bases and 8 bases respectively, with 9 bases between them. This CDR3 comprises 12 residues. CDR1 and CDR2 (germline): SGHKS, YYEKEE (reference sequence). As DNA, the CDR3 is TGTGCCAGCAGCCCATACGCGGAAAAACTGTTTTTT. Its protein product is CASSPYAEKLFF.

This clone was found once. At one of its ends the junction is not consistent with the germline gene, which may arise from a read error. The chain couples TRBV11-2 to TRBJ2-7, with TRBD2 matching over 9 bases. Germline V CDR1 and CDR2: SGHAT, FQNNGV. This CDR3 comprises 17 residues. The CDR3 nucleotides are TGTGCCAGCAACCCGGGAGGTCAGACTAGCGGTTTCTACGGGCAGTACTTC. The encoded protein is CASNPGGQTSGFYGQYF.

DNA for the CDR3: TGTGCCATCAGGCCGGGACAGGCTGGGGCGTCGGATACGCAGTATTTT. Protein product: CAIRPGQAGASDTQYF. The V and J genes are TRBV10-3 and TRBJ2-3; 8 bases line up with TRBD1. Germline CDR1 ENHRY, CDR2 SYGVKD. The CDR3 is 16 amino acids. V gave up 6 bases and J gave up 6 bases; unmatched junction bases: 14.

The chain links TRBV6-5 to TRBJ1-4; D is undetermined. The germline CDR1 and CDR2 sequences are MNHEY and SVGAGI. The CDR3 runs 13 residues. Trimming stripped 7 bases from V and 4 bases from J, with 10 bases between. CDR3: CASIDFSNEKLFF. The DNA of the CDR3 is TGTGCCAGCATAGATTTTAGTAATGAAAAACTGTTTTTT.

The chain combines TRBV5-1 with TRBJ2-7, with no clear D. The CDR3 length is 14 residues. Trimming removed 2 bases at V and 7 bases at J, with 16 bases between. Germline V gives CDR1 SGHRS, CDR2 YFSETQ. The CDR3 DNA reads TGCGCCAGCAGCTTCCAACCGGGTGAATGGGAGCAGTACTTC. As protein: CASSFQPGEWEQYF.

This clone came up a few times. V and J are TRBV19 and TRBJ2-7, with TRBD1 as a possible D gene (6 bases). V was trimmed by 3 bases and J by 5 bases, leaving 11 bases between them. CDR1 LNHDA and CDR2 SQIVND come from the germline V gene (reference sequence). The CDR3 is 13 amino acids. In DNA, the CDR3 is TGTGCCAGTAGTATGGATGCAGGGGACGAGCAGTACTTC. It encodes CASSMDAGDEQYF.

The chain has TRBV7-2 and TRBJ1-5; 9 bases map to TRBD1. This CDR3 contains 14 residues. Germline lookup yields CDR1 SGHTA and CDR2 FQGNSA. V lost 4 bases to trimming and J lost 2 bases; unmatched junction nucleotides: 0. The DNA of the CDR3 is TGTGCCAGCAGCTGGACAGGGGGCAATCAGCCCCAGCATTTT. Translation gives CASSWTGGNQPQHF.

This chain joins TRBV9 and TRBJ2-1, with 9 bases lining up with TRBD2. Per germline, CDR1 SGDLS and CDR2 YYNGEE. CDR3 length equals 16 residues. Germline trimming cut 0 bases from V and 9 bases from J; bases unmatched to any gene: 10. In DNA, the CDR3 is TGTGCCAGCAGCGTAGGAGGGACTAGCTCTCCCGCTGAGCAGTTCTTC. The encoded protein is CASSVGGTSSPAEQFF. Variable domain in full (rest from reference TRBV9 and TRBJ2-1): DSGVTQTPKHLITATGQRVTLRCSPRSGDLSVYWYQQSLDQGLQFLIQYYNGEERAKGNILERFSAQQFPDLHSELNLSSLELGDSALYFCASSVGGTSSPAEQFFGPGTRLTVL.

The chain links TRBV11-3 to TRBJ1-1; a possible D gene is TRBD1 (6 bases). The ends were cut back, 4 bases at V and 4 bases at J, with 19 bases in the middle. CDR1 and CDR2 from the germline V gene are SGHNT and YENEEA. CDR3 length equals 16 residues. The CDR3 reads CASSSVRGSWGTEAFF. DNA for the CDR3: TGTGCCAGCAGCTCCGTTAGGGGGAGTTGGGGCACTGAAGCTTTCTTT.

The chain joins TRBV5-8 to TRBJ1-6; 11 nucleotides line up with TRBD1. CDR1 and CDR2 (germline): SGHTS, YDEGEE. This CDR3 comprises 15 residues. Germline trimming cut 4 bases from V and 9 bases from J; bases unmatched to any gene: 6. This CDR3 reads CASSEGQGDGSPLHF. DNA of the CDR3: TGTGCCAGCAGCGAGGGACAGGGGGATGGTTCACCCCTCCACTTT.

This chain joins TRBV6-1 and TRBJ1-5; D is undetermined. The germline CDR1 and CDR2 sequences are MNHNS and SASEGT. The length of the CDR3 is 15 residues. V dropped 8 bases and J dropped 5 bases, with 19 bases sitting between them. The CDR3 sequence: CASVGGRVTHQPQHF. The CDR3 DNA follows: TGTGCCAGCGTCGGAGGACGGGTCACCCATCAGCCCCAGCATTTT.

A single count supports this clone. CDR3 sequence reads: CASSGPSGEKGGQYF. In DNA form, the CDR3 reads TGTGCCAGCAGTGGTCCCTCAGGGGAAAAAGGGGGGCAGTACTTC. This chain uses TRBV2 with TRBJ2-7, with D maybe TRBD1 (6 bases). The V gene's germline CDR1 is SNHLY and CDR2 FYNNEI. This CDR3 region has 15 residues. The V gene lost 4 bases and the J gene lost 9 bases, with 22 bases spanning the gap.